Below are 26 T cell receptor beta chains sequenced from a single sample in a study of T-cell memory formation after mild COVID-19 (dated by TCRdb to the early 2020s). Libraries were built with 5' RACE. Sequenced on an Illumina NovaSeq 6000. TCRdb reran the public reads through fastp at Q25 and MiXCR, keeping productive beta chains. One record per CDR3 amino acid sequence lists the most common genes and DNA. A total of hundreds of thousands of distinct CDR3 sequences appear in this sample, 15% to 20% of them only once. Approximately 8.1% of the sample is taken by the ten largest. What was sequenced was PBMCs or a T cell subset sorted from them (not recorded which). Receptors were obtained from an adult woman who had mild COVID-19 (a few samples of this study predate the infection). The sample titles of this study are shuffled in the database, so cell type and time point are left out; the donor was told from shared clones.

There are a few counts of this clonotype. The chain links TRBV6-1 to TRBJ2-7; perhaps D is TRBD1 or TRBD2 (6 bases each). The CDR3 runs to 15 residues. CDR1 and CDR2 from the germline V gene are MNHNS and SASEGT. Trimming pared 1 base from V and 4 bases from J, leaving 14 bases between. CDR3 sequence reads: CASSEEAGGWYEQYF. The CDR3 bases are TGTGCCAGCAGTGAAGAAGCCGGGGGCTGGTACGAGCAGTACTTC.

This clonotype appeared a few times. The chain joins TRBV20-1 to TRBJ2-5; the match to TRBD2 covers 13 bases. Germline CDR1 reads DFQATT; CDR2 reads SNEGSKA (reference sequence). Trimming took 5 bases from V and 5 from J; bases not matched to a gene: 5. The CDR3 totals 14 residues. CDR3 nucleotide sequence: TGCAGTGCTTCCGGGACTAGCGGGGCGGAGACCCAGTACTTC. This gives the protein CSASGTSGAETQYF.

This clonotype has more than one count but fewer than ten. J is TRBJ2-1 and V is TRBV5-4, with D unclear. Germline V CDR1 and CDR2: SGHNT, YYREEE (reference sequence). The V gene lost 5 bases and the J gene lost 6 bases, with 6 bases spanning the gap. This CDR3 has 11 amino acids. The CDR3 sequence: CASRLGNEQFF. In DNA, the CDR3 is TGTGCCAGCAGACTCGGCAATGAGCAGTTCTTC.

The chain employs TRBV27 and TRBJ2-2, with D perhaps matching TRBD1 (5 bases). The V end was cut by 3 bases, the J end by 2 bases, with 13 bases between. This CDR3 is 16 amino acids long. The germline gives CDR1 MNHEY, CDR2 SMNVEV (reference sequence). DNA of the CDR3: TGTGCCAGCAGTTTGCGAAAGGGGTCCAACACCGGGGAGCTGTTTTTT. This translates into CASSLRKGSNTGELFF.

This clonotype has just a few counts. V gene TRBV18 combines with J gene TRBJ2-7; maybe TRBD2 (6 bases). The V gene lost 0 bases and the J gene lost 3 bases, with 9 bases spanning the gap. The CDR3 sequence is 14 residues long. Germline CDR1 and CDR2: KGHSH and LQKENI. The CDR3 reads CASSPPGGDYEQYF. The CDR3 coding sequence is TGTGCCAGCTCACCACCAGGCGGGGACTACGAGCAGTACTTC.

This clonotype was observed a few times. V gene TRBV11-1 combines with J gene TRBJ2-1, with 14 bases fitting TRBD2. Germline assignment: CDR1 SGHAT and CDR2 FQDESV (reference sequence). V trimming: 4 bases; J trimming: 2 bases; junction bases outside the gene matches: 16. This CDR3 is built from 21 residues. The CDR3 DNA sequence: TGTGCCAGCAGCTGGGTTGGGACTAGCGGGGGCCAAACGCGAGCCTACAATGAGCAGTTCTTC. It is translated as CASSWVGTSGGQTRAYNEQFF.

This clonotype has just a few counts. V gene TRBV20-1 combines with J gene TRBJ2-4; D is possibly TRBD1 (5 bases). The CDR3 loop spans 15 amino acids. The V and J ends lost 3 bases and 2 bases respectively, with 14 bases between them. Germline V lookup: CDR1 DFQATT, CDR2 SNEGSKA (reference sequence). CDR3 DNA sequence: TGCAGTGCTAGGGGGCCAGGGCCTACCAAAAACATTCAGTACTTC. The encoded protein is CSARGPGPTKNIQYF.

This clonotype was counted between two and nine times. The rearrangement uses TRBV4-1 and TRBJ2-7; D ambiguous. Looked up from germline, CDR1 is MGHRA and CDR2 is YSYEKL. The length of the CDR3 is 14 residues. Trimming removed 6 bases at V and 3 bases at J, with 15 bases between. CDR3 DNA sequence: TGCGCCAGCAGTGTAGGATCTGGGGACTACGAGCAGTACTTC. Translation: CASSVGSGDYEQYF.

This clonotype appeared a few times. The rearrangement joins TRBV9 to TRBJ2-1, with 8 bases identical to TRBD1. The CDR3 runs to 16 residues. Unmatched junction bases numbered 10, after V lost 3 bases and J lost 5 bases. Germline V lookup: CDR1 SGDLS, CDR2 YYNGEE. CDR3: CASSANRQGPNNEQFF. CDR3 nucleotides: TGTGCCAGCAGCGCTAATCGACAGGGGCCTAACAATGAGCAGTTCTTC.

This clonotype has a count of ten or more. The V and J genes are TRBV27 and TRBJ2-7, with D perhaps TRBD1 or TRBD2 (5 bases each). Germline CDR1 is MNHEY and CDR2 is SMNVEV (reference sequence). This CDR3 contains 14 residues. V lost 2 bases and J lost 2, with 10 bases in between. The CDR3 bases are TGTGCCAGCAGTTTACTGGGACCGCCCTACGAGCAGTACTTC. Translating it yields CASSLLGPPYEQYF.

This clonotype turned up a few times. This chain uses TRBV4-3 with TRBJ2-5; TRBD2 is a possible D gene (6 bases). CDR1 and CDR2 from the germline V gene are LGHNA and YSLEER. The CDR3 runs to 18 residues. V dropped 5 bases and J dropped 2 bases, with 24 bases sitting between them. The CDR3 nucleotides are TGCGCCAGCAGCATGGACACCGGGACTCTCGTGACGCAAGAGACCCAGTACTTC. Translating it yields CASSMDTGTLVTQETQYF.

The genes are TRBV12-3 or TRBV12-4 and TRBJ1-6; D remains ambiguous. The CDR3 is 18 residues long. The germline V and J ends were trimmed by 5 bases and 0 bases, with 17 bases remaining between them. The CDR3 sequence is CASSAQLAPSSYNSPLHF. The CDR3 coding sequence is TGTGCCAGCAGTGCCCAATTGGCCCCGAGCTCCTATAATTCACCCCTCCACTTT.

This sequence joins TRBV15 and TRBJ2-7; the D gene is possibly TRBD2 (5 bases). CDR3 length: 14 amino acids. V lost 1 base and J 8 bases, leaving 15 bases between the germline ends. The germline CDR1 and CDR2 sequences are LNHNV and YYDKDF (reference sequence). This CDR3 is CATSRGGGENQQYF. In DNA, the CDR3 is TGTGCCACCAGCAGAGGAGGAGGTGAGAATCAGCAGTACTTC.

This clonotype was picked up a small number of times. This chain uses TRBV12-3 or TRBV12-4 with TRBJ1-2, with TRBD1 matching over 9 bases. With 4 bases clipped from V and 7 bases from J, the junction kept 19 bases outside the gene matches. The CDR3 extends over 18 amino acids. CDR3: CASSSPYRDRVGLVGYTF. The DNA for the CDR3 is TGTGCCAGCAGTTCCCCTTACCGGGACAGGGTAGGACTAGTTGGCTACACCTTC.

In its sample, this clonotype was seen a few times. The gene calls are TRBV15 and TRBJ1-1; D is ambiguous. V shed 1 base and J shed 3 bases, with 12 bases lying between them. Germline V CDR1 and CDR2: LNHNV, YYDKDF (reference sequence). The CDR3 consists of 15 residues. DNA of the CDR3: TGTGCCACCAGCAGAGTCGACATCTTGGACACTGAAGCTTTCTTT. Its protein product is CATSRVDILDTEAFF.

The chain couples TRBV4-1 to TRBJ1-4, with D possibly matching TRBD1 (5 bases). Germline CDR1 reads MGHRA; CDR2 reads YSYEKL. Trimming pared 6 bases from V and 7 bases from J, leaving 12 bases between. The CDR3 consists of 13 residues. CDR3 amino acids: CASSRDGAEKLFF. The CDR3 DNA reads as TGCGCCAGCAGTCGGGACGGTGCTGAAAAACTGTTTTTT.

The chain couples TRBV6-5 to TRBJ2-5, with 7 bases identical to TRBD1. Germline V gene lookup returns CDR1 MNHEY and CDR2 SVGAGI. The CDR3 is 15 residues long. The ends lost 9 bases at V and 2 bases at J; junction bases unmatched: 12. The CDR3 loop reads CARSPATGKQETQYF. The CDR3, as DNA: TGTGCCAGAAGTCCGGCGACAGGGAAACAAGAGACCCAGTACTTC.

This clonotype has a handful of counts. The chain combines TRBV12-3 or TRBV12-4 with TRBJ2-1; a weak D match, TRBD2 (5 bases). V was pared by 1 base and J by 5 bases, with 12 bases between. This CDR3 has 15 amino acids. The CDR3 DNA reads TGTGCCAGCAGTTTAGGAGGGATGAGTGACAATGAGCAGTTCTTC. Its protein is CASSLGGMSDNEQFF.

This clonotype came up a few times. The genes are TRBV7-3 and TRBJ1-5; D is uncertain. The V gene lost 0 bases and the J gene lost 5 bases, with 5 bases spanning the gap. Per germline, CDR1 SGHTA and CDR2 FQGTGA. This CDR3 has 13 amino acids. The CDR3 region has the DNA TGTGCCAGCAGCTTAACCTCGGATCAGCCCCAGCATTTT. It codes for CASSLTSDQPQHF.

This clonotype was recorded a few times. This chain connects TRBV29-1 to TRBJ2-2; TRBD2 aligns across 9 bases. The CDR3 has 13 amino acids. Germline trimming cut 5 bases from V and 4 bases from J; bases unmatched to any gene: 2. The germline V gene has CDR1 SQVTM and CDR2 ANQGSEA. The CDR3 region has the DNA TGCAGCGTTCTAGCGGGATCCACCGGGGAGCTGTTTTTT. Amino acids: CSVLAGSTGELFF.

The rearrangement joins TRBV5-1 to TRBJ2-3, with D possibly matching TRBD2 (5 bases). Looked up from germline, CDR1 is SGHRS and CDR2 is YFSETQ. The V gene lost 2 bases and the J gene lost 7 bases, with 14 bases spanning the gap. The CDR3 has 14 amino acids. The CDR3 spells CASSFRDFLYTQYF. CDR3 nucleotide sequence: TGCGCCAGCAGCTTCCGGGATTTTCTCTATACGCAGTATTTT.

This clonotype was recorded a few times. The rearrangement links TRBV24-1 to TRBJ1-2; D perhaps matches TRBD1 (5 bases). Germline V gene lookup returns CDR1 KGHDR and CDR2 SFDVKD. The CDR3 runs to 13 residues. V was trimmed by 6 bases and J by 3 bases, leaving 10 bases between them. In DNA, the CDR3 is TGTGCCACCAGTCCCGGGGCCCACTATGGCTACACCTTC. Translating it yields CATSPGAHYGYTF.

The chain uses TRBV7-9 and TRBJ1-1; D is unresolved. The germline V gene encodes CDR1 SEHNR and CDR2 FQNEAQ (reference sequence). The CDR3 consists of 14 residues. The ends were cut back, 2 bases at V and 7 bases at J, with 14 bases in the middle. CDR3 sequence reads: CASSLQGTAGEAFF. The CDR3 DNA reads as TGTGCCAGCAGCTTACAAGGCACAGCCGGTGAAGCTTTCTTT.

This clonotype was seen a few times. The rearrangement uses TRBV5-1 and TRBJ2-2, with D perhaps matching TRBD2 (5 bases). CDR1 is SGHRS, CDR2 YFSETQ, per germline. The CDR3 extends over 15 amino acids. V shed 1 base and J shed 4 bases, with 11 bases lying between them. CDR3 region: CASSLRRGITGELFF. CDR3 DNA: TGCGCCAGCAGCTTGCGCCGGGGAATCACCGGGGAGCTGTTTTTT.

A single count supports this clonotype. The chain couples TRBV11-3 to TRBJ2-1, with TRBD2 identical over 14 bases. Looked up from germline, CDR1 is SGHNT and CDR2 is YENEEA. Germline trimming cut 4 bases from V and 2 bases from J; bases unmatched to any gene: 10. The CDR3 loop spans 19 amino acids. The CDR3 spells CASSSSGTSGRGTYNEQFF. DNA for the CDR3: TGTGCCAGCAGCTCTAGTGGGACTAGCGGGAGAGGGACCTACAATGAGCAGTTCTTC. Complete variable domain (other parts from reference TRBV11-3 and TRBJ2-1): EAGVVQSPRYKIIEKKQPVAFWCNPISGHNTLYWYLQNLGQGPELLIRYENEEAVDDSQLPKDRFSAERLKGVDSTLKIQPAELGDSAVYLCASSSSGTSGRGTYNEQFFGPGTRLTVL.

This rearrangement joins TRBV20-1 to TRBJ1-1; tentative D call: TRBD1 (6 bases). CDR1 is DFQATT, CDR2 SNEGSKA, per germline (reference sequence). This CDR3 spans 10 amino acids. V shed 6 bases and J shed 8 bases, with 10 bases lying between them. As DNA, the CDR3 is TGCAGTGCGGGGACATCAGAAGCTTTCTTT. Translated, it gives CSAGTSEAFF.